One and the same sample provided the 19 T cell receptor beta chains below, sequenced in a study of cytomegalovirus exposure and HLA in healthy donors (dated by TCRdb to 2017 to 2019). Receptor libraries were prepared by the immunoSEQ multiplex PCR assay. The multiplex PCR relied on a mix of 60 forward primers for TCR Vbeta segments and 13 reverse primers for TCR Jbeta segments. TCRdb provides this immuneACCESS table in a form limited to in-frame rearrangements. Some clones are lacking; in checked studies, under half of them reflect an unresolved V gene, and why the rest are absent is not known. The sample includes 130,000 or so clones, with about 79% observed a single time. The ten largest clones take up almost 3% of the sample. The sample consisted of PBMCs. The receptors come from a woman between 18 and 30 years old in good health and CMV-seropositive.

The V call is TRBV18, the J call TRBJ2-5; no definite D call. The CDR3 sequence is 15 residues long. Germline CDR1 reads KGHSH; CDR2 reads LQKENI. Trimming took off 5 bases at V and 2 bases at J, with 15 bases between the two ends. In DNA, the CDR3 is TGTGCCAGCTCATTGAGACTGGCATCTCAAGAGACCCAGTACTTC. It is translated as CASSLRLASQETQYF.

This clone was counted a few times. This chain joins TRBV13 and TRBJ2-2; no firm D call. The CDR3 spans 12 residues. The V and J ends lost 5 bases and 5 bases respectively, with 6 bases between them. Germline V gene sequence: CDR1 PRHDT, CDR2 FYEKMQ (reference sequence). The CDR3 loop is CASSIGTGELFF. Written as DNA, the CDR3 is TGTGCCAGCAGCATCGGGACCGGGGAGCTGTTTTTT.

V usage is TRBV4-1 and J usage is TRBJ2-2; 7 positions match TRBD2. J was trimmed by 1 base and V by 4 bases; bases with no gene match: 3. The germline CDR1 and CDR2 sequences are MGHRA and YSYEKL. The CDR3 consists of 15 residues. CDR3 loop: CASSRIAGNTGELFF. CDR3 DNA sequence: TGCGCCAGCAGCCGGATAGCGGGGAACACCGGGGAGCTGTTTTTT.

Regarding this clone: The germline gene is not matched at one end of the junction; a read error may be the cause. V is TRBV7-9 and J is TRBJ1-2; D call uncertain. The CDR3 consists of 13 residues. Germline V gives CDR1 SEHNR, CDR2 FQNEAQ (reference sequence). Here the CDR3 DNA reads TGTTCCAGCAGCTCGAGCTACGGCGGTGGCTACACCTTC. The encoded protein is CSSSSSYGGGYTF.

The chain joins TRBV6-5 to TRBJ2-2; 9 bases match TRBD2. Germline V gives CDR1 MNHEY, CDR2 SVGAGI. J gave up 2 bases and V 4 bases, and 5 bases lay outside the gene matches. The CDR3 has 16 residues. The CDR3, as DNA: TGTGCCAGCAGTTTCCATAGCGGGGGAAACACCGGGGAGCTGTTTTTT. This translates into CASSFHSGGNTGELFF.

This chain connects TRBV21-1 to TRBJ2-7; the table's D call, TRBD2, was not checked against the DNA. TRBV21-1 is noted as a pseudogene. This CDR3 is 15 amino acids long. The CDR3 region has the DNA TGTGCCAGCAGCAAAACTGAAGGAGGCACCTACGAGCAGTACTTC. It specifies CASSKTEGGTYEQYF.

The chain carries TRBV27 and TRBJ1-5, with D maybe TRBD1 (5 bases). This CDR3 is 16 amino acids long. Germline CDR1 reads MNHEY; CDR2 reads SMNVEV (reference sequence). V was pared by 5 bases and J by 3 bases, with 17 bases between. CDR3 protein: CASSPYPAGNNQPQHF. For the CDR3, the DNA is TGTGCCAGCAGTCCTTACCCTGCAGGGAACAATCAGCCCCAGCATTTT.

The chain employs TRBV27 and TRBJ1-5; 10 positions match TRBD1. Germline V lookup: CDR1 MNHEY, CDR2 SMNVEV (reference sequence). The CDR3 runs to 17 residues. J was trimmed by 4 bases and V by 4 bases; bases with no gene match: 10. In nucleotides, the CDR3 is TGTGCCAGCAGTTCCGGACAGGGGGAGTCTTGGAATCAGCCCCAGCATTTT. Its protein product is CASSSGQGESWNQPQHF.

V gene TRBV4-1 combines with J gene TRBJ1-1, with D hard to call. CDR1 and CDR2 (germline): MGHRA, YSYEKL. The V and J ends lost 2 bases and 4 bases respectively, with 8 bases between them. This CDR3 spans 13 amino acids. This CDR3 is CASSQLGGTEAFF. DNA of the CDR3: TGCGCCAGCAGCCAACTGGGAGGCACTGAAGCTTTCTTT.

The gene calls are TRBV7-8 and TRBJ1-5, with D uncertain. Germline V lookup: CDR1 SGHVS, CDR2 FQNEAQ. V shed 3 bases and J shed 2 bases, with 5 bases lying between them. The CDR3 sequence is 13 residues long. The CDR3 here is CASSFPGNQPQHF. The DNA of the CDR3 is TGTGCCAGCAGCTTCCCCGGCAATCAGCCCCAGCATTTT.

The gene calls are TRBV2 and TRBJ2-5; the match to TRBD2 covers 11 bases. V gave up 8 bases and J gave up 5 bases; unmatched junction bases: 7. CDR1 and CDR2 (germline): SNHLY, FYNNEI. The CDR3 is 14 residues long. CDR3 protein: CASVASGGWETQYF. The CDR3 coding sequence is TGTGCCAGCGTGGCTAGCGGGGGGTGGGAGACCCAGTACTTC.

Only one count was recorded for this clone. The chain uses TRBV7-9 and TRBJ2-7, with D possibly matching TRBD1 (5 bases). Trimming pared 3 bases from V and 4 bases from J, leaving 13 bases between. Germline V lookup: CDR1 SEHNR, CDR2 FQNEAQ (reference sequence). The CDR3 extends over 14 amino acids. Here the CDR3 reads CASSFRREPYEQYF. The CDR3 region has the DNA TGTGCCAGCAGCTTTCGCAGGGAACCGTACGAGCAGTACTTC.

The table lists this clone with a few counts. V usage is TRBV5-4 and J usage is TRBJ2-1; 14 bases align to TRBD2. Trimming removed 0 bases from V and 8 bases from J; junction bases left unmatched: 4. From germline, CDR1 is SGHNT and CDR2 YYREEE (reference sequence). The CDR3 runs 16 residues. The CDR3 nucleotides read TGTGCCAGCAGCTTGGCTGGGACTAGCGGGGGCCATGAGCAGTTCTTC. Translated, it gives CASSLAGTSGGHEQFF.

V usage is TRBV14 and J usage is TRBJ2-5; 7 bases agree with TRBD1. Germline V lookup: CDR1 SGHDN, CDR2 FVKESK. With 0 bases clipped from V and 9 bases from J, the junction kept 10 bases outside the gene matches. CDR3 length: 15 residues. CDR3 DNA sequence: TGTGCCAGCAGCCAAGATGGGACAGCGGTCGAGTCCCAGTACTTC. This gives the protein CASSQDGTAVESQYF. The entire variable domain, with the rest obtained from reference TRBV14 and TRBJ2-5, is as follows: EAGVTQFPSHSVIEKGQTVTLRCDPISGHDNLYWYRRVMGKEIKFLLHFVKESKQDESGMPNNRFLAERTGGTYSTLKVQPAELEDSGVYFCASSQDGTAVESQYFGPGTRLLVL.

V usage is TRBV27 and J usage is TRBJ2-7, with TRBD2 matching over 7 bases. CDR1 and CDR2 (germline): MNHEY, SMNVEV (reference sequence). Germline trimming cut 5 bases from V and 5 bases from J; bases unmatched to any gene: 15. CDR3 length: 16 amino acids. This chain's CDR3 is CASSGPDVGGGNEQYF. The CDR3 region has the DNA TGTGCCAGCAGTGGCCCTGACGTGGGGGGGGGAAACGAGCAGTACTTC.

In nucleotides, the CDR3 is TGTGCCAGCAGTTACGGTTCACAGGGCTTTGGCTACACCTTC. Translated, it gives CASSYGSQGFGYTF. The chain uses TRBV6-5 and TRBJ1-2; perhaps TRBD1 as D (6 bases). Trimming pared 2 bases from V and 7 bases from J, leaving 14 bases between. CDR1 and CDR2 (germline): MNHEY, SVGAGI. The CDR3 extends over 14 amino acids.

This clone has just a few counts. The chain recombines TRBV18 with TRBJ1-5, with 8 bases fitting TRBD1. From germline, CDR1 is KGHSH and CDR2 LQKENI. The J segment lost 6 bases and the V segment lost 2 bases, leaving 9 bases of the junction unmatched. This CDR3 contains 16 residues. CDR3 residues: CASSPLGTGGGQPQHF. CDR3 coding DNA: TGTGCCAGCTCACCATTAGGAACAGGGGGGGGTCAGCCCCAGCATTTT.

The chain combines TRBV19 with TRBJ2-7; D might be TRBD1 (6 bases). This CDR3 spans 15 amino acids. Trimming shortened V by 1 base and J by 2 bases, and 12 bases separated the two germline ends. Germline V gene sequence: CDR1 LNHDA, CDR2 SQIVND (reference sequence). The CDR3, as DNA: TGTGCCAGTAGTATAGGACAGGAAGTCACCTACGAGCAGTACTTC. It encodes CASSIGQEVTYEQYF.

The chain has TRBV11-2 and TRBJ2-6; D may be TRBD2 (5 bases). V was clipped by 8 bases and J by 4 bases, with 12 bases between them. Per the germline V gene, CDR1 is SGHAT and CDR2 is FQNNGV. The length of the CDR3 is 14 residues. CDR3 loop: CASSEGVGANVLTF. CDR3 DNA sequence: TGTGCCAGCTCCGAGGGTGTGGGGGCCAACGTCCTGACTTTC.